Sequencing of this T cell receptor beta chain was carried out in a study of blood T cell repertoires in COVID-19. Study information: Italy, Spain and the United States were the sources of the convalescent and acute COVID-19 samples.

Here immunoSEQ multiplex PCR was the method, and the copy in TCRdb shows in-frame clones only, minus some. The repertoire holds about 40,000 clones, with roughly 88% as singletons. The receptor comes from a woman in her 70s with acute or convalescent COVID-19. What was sequenced was peripheral blood.

In DNA form, the CDR3 reads TGCGCCAGCAGCTTGGGGGGGACAGCCTCTGGAAACACCATATATTTT. Translation: CASSLGGTASGNTIYF. The chain uses TRBV5-1 and TRBJ1-3; 7 positions match TRBD1. V lost 0 bases, J lost 0 bases, and 3 bases stayed unmatched. The germline gives CDR1 SGHRS, CDR2 YFSETQ. The CDR3 spans 16 residues.